This T cell receptor (beta chain) was sequenced during a study of spatial heterogeneity in lung cancer. Study as a whole: Detection consistently captured more beta-chain sequences than alpha-chain sequences. Study-level points and caveats: There were more appearances of ubiquitous expanded tumor TCRs in blood at resection than at follow-up.

Each TCR cDNA molecule bore a unique molecular identifier. TCRdb fed the 5' RACE reads into MiXCR, producing one record per CDR3 protein. The sample holds just under 95,000 distinct CDR3 sequences; approximately 12% are singletons and the top ten take 35% to 50%. The V gene lost 4 bases and the J gene lost 0 bases, with 12 bases spanning the gap. Germline V gene sequence: CDR1 DFQATT, CDR2 SNEGSKA (reference sequence). The CDR3 loop spans 15 amino acids. This clonotype has a count of ten or more. What it binds is not known. As for time point: sample taken at primary tumor resection. J is TRBJ2-2 and V is TRBV20-1; D possibly corresponds to TRBD2 (6 bases). Sequencing used PBMCs, obtained at surgery. The sequence came from a male donor with early-stage non-small cell lung cancer. The CDR3 DNA sequence: TGCAGTGCTACAACCGGGACTCCGAACACCGGGGAGCTGTTTTTT. Amino acids: CSATTGTPNTGELFF.